These T cell receptor beta chains were read from a single sample in a study of T cell changes during pregnancy in multiple sclerosis. The assay was immunoSEQ multiplex PCR, and TCRdb's table has in-frame clones only and misses some. The table includes tens of thousands of clones, approximately 93% detected once. Sample: CD8+ T cells from peripheral blood mononuclear cells, taken in the third trimester of pregnancy. The receptors originated from a female donor with multiple sclerosis, enrolled in a pregnancy study. The CDR3 runs from the conserved cysteine through the conserved F or W. D genes are given only for firm matches. Size tells how often a clone was seen (once, few, many) or the class of an expanded clone, and some rows leave it out.

>NA|TRBJ2-1|NA|TRBV19
TGTGCCAGTAGTATTAGAGGCTCCTACAATGAGCAGTTCTTC
CASSIRGSYNEQFF
>once|TRBJ2-1|NA|TRBV18
TGTGCCAGCTCACCACTTCCGTTAGCTTGGTACAATGAGCAGTTCTTC
CASSPLPLAWYNEQFF
>NA|TRBJ2-7|TRBD1|TRBV19
TGTGCCAGTAGTACTGGGACAGCCGCCTACGAGCAGTACTTC
CASSTGTAAYEQYF
>NA|TRBJ1-2|NA|TRBV6-1
TGTGCCAGCAGTGAAGCCAGGGCGGACTATGGCTACACCTTC
CASSEARADYGYTF
>once|TRBJ1-6|NA|TRBV13
TGTGCCAGCAGCTTAGGACAGCTTAATTCACCCCTCCACTTT
CASSLGQLNSPLHF
>NA|TRBJ2-1|TRBD2|TRBV7-8
TGTGCCAGCAGCTTAGCGCTGATCGGCGGGGGGGATGAGCAGTTCTTC
CASSLALIGGGDEQFF
>NA|TRBJ1-6|NA|TRBV9
TGTGCCAGCAGCCCCAGCGGTACCAGTAATTCACCCCTCCACTTT
CASSPSGTSNSPLHF
>NA|TRBJ2-5|NA|TRBV1
TGCACCAGCCAGTTCCAAGAGACCCAGTACTTC
CTSQFQETQYF
>NA|TRBJ1-5|NA|TRBV13
TGTGCCAGCAGCCTCCTCAATCAGCCCCAGCATTTT
CASSLLNQPQHF
>NA|TRBJ1-3|NA|TRBV7-8
TGTGCCAGCAGCTTAGATGGCATTGGAAACACCATATATTTT
CASSLDGIGNTIYF
>NA|TRBJ1-3|NA|TRBV5-4
TGTGCCAGCAGCTCGGAGGGAAACACCATATATTTT
CASSSEGNTIYF
>NA|TRBJ2-7|TRBD2|TRBV10-2
TGCGCCAGCAGTGAGTCAGGGACTAGTATTCTGTTCCGAGGACTTGGGCAGTACTTC
CASSESGTSILFRGLGQYF
>NA|TRBJ1-3|NA|TRBV2
TGTGCCAGCAGTTACGACTACCCGGCCAACACCATATATTTT
CASSYDYPANTIYF
>once|TRBJ1-3|TRBD1|TRBV7-9
TGTGCCAGCAGCTCCGGGGACAGGGGAATTGGAAACACCATATATTTT
CASSSGDRGIGNTIYF
>NA|TRBJ1-5|NA|TRBV15
TGTGCCACCAGCAGCCCAGAGGGACTACAGCCCCAGCATTTT
CATSSPEGLQPQHF
>NA|TRBJ1-2|NA|TRBV27
TGTGCCAGTGCCCACCCGGGGGGCTACACCTTC
CASAHPGGYTF
>NA|TRBJ2-2|TRBD2|TRBV19
TGTGCCAGTACGGTGGCGGCGGGGGGCACCGGGGAGCTGTTTTTT
CASTVAAGGTGELFF
>NA|TRBJ1-2|NA|TRBV29-1
TGCAGCGGCCTGGGGCAGGGCCTCTATGGCTACACCTTC
CSGLGQGLYGYTF
>NA|TRBJ1-1|NA|TRBV7-6
TGTGCCAGCAGCTTAGCAATGACAGGCACTGAAGCTTTCTTT
CASSLAMTGTEAFF
>NA|TRBJ2-1|TRBD1|TRBV15
TGTGCCACCAGCAGAGTTGACAGGGCAGGCGACAATGAGCAGTTCTTC
CATSRVDRAGDNEQFF
>NA|TRBJ2-5|NA|TRBV7-6
TGTGCCAGCAGCTTAGAGCAGGGGCGGGAGACCCAGTACTTC
CASSLEQGRETQYF
>NA|TRBJ2-7|TRBD1|TRBV5-5
TGTGCCAGCAGCTACCCCGAGGGGGCAGGGTCCGAGCAGTACTTC
CASSYPEGAGSEQYF
>NA|TRBJ1-4|TRBD1|TRBV15
TGTGCCACCAGCACGCCGGGACAGGGTGGGGAAAAACTGTTTTTT
CATSTPGQGGEKLFF
>NA|TRBJ2-4|NA|TRBV14
TGTGCCAGCAGCCCGTTGGACAACAAAAACATTCAGTACTTC
CASSPLDNKNIQYF
>NA|TRBJ1-1|NA|TRBV27
TGTGCCAGCAGTCCGACGATATTCAGGGCAGAAGCTTTCTTT
CASSPTIFRAEAFF
>NA|TRBJ2-1|TRBD2|TRBV19
TGTGCCAGTAGCCTATATGGCGGGGGGCGGGGGTACAATGAGCAGTTCTTC
CASSLYGGGRGYNEQFF
>NA|TRBJ2-3|TRBD2|TRBV7-2
TGTGCCAGCAGCTTGGGACTCGGGGGGGATACGCAGTATTTT
CASSLGLGGDTQYF
>NA|TRBJ1-4|TRBD1|TRBV9
TGTGCCAGCAGCGCACGGCCGACAGGGAGTGAAAAACTGTTTTTT
CASSARPTGSEKLFF
>NA|TRBJ2-5|NA|TRBV15
TGTGCCACCAGAGGCGGGGATCAGACCCAGTACTTC
CATRGGDQTQYF
>NA|TRBJ1-2|TRBD1|TRBV5-3
TGTGCCAGAAGCTCTGGAGGACAGGGTACAGCTACCCTTCCTAACTATGGCTACACCTTC
CARSSGGQGTATLPNYGYTF
>NA|TRBJ2-2|TRBD2|TRBV9
TGTGCCAGCAGCCTCCTCTCACTAGCGGGGGGGCTCGGGGAGCTGTTTTTT
CASSLLSLAGGLGELFF
>NA|TRBJ2-5|NA|TRBV7-6
TGTGCCAGCAGCCCCAATGTATGGCGGACACAAGAGACCCAGTACTTC
CASSPNVWRTQETQYF
>NA|TRBJ2-7|TRBD2|TRBV5-1
TGCGCCAGCAGCTTAACTAGCGGGGTTAGCTCCTACGAGCAGTACTTC
CASSLTSGVSSYEQYF
>NA|TRBJ2-7|NA|TRBV27
TGTGCCAGCAGTCCACGACAAAACGAGTACGAGCAGTACTTC
CASSPRQNEYEQYF
>NA|TRBJ2-7|TRBD1|TRBV6-5
TGTGCCAGCAGGGGACCTGGACAGGGCTCCTACGAGCAGTACTTC
CASRGPGQGSYEQYF
>NA|TRBJ2-2|NA|TRBV6-6
TGTGCCAGCAGTGAGGTCACCGGGGAGCTGTTTTTT
CASSEVTGELFF
>NA|TRBJ1-2|NA|TRBV18
TGTGCCAGCTCACCAGGGGCCAATCCTTATGGCTACACCTTC
CASSPGANPYGYTF
>NA|TRBJ1-6|TRBD1|TRBV27
TGTGCCAGCAGTTTTACAGGGGGCGAAACACCCCTCCACTTT
CASSFTGGETPLHF
>NA|TRBJ1-1|NA|TRBV27
TGTGCCACCCCTTGGGCGAACACTGAAGCTTTCTTT
CATPWANTEAFF
>NA|TRBJ2-1|NA|TRBV7-9
TGTGCCAGCAGCTTAGCTTTAACCGAATTTAGCTCCTACAATGAGCAGTTCTTC
CASSLALTEFSSYNEQFF
>NA|TRBJ1-1|NA|TRBV25-1
TGTGCCAGCAGTGAAATGTTGGGGCCCGAAGCTGAAGCTTTCTTT
CASSEMLGPEAEAFF
>NA|TRBJ2-7|TRBD1|TRBV4-1
TGCGCCAGCAGCCCGCAGGACGGGACAGTCTACGAGCAGTACTTC
CASSPQDGTVYEQYF
>NA|TRBJ2-1|NA|TRBV15
TGTGCCACCAGCAGTCCGCCGGGGGGCGAGAATGAGCAGTTCTTC
CATSSPPGGENEQFF
>NA|TRBJ2-2|NA|TRBV9
TGTGCCAGCAGCGTAAGGGGAACCCCAGGGCCCCCGAACACCGGGGAGCTGTTTTTT
CASSVRGTPGPPNTGELFF
>NA|TRBJ2-7|NA|TRBV15
TGTGCCACCAGCAGAGATCGACTCCACGAGCAGTACTTC
CATSRDRLHEQYF
>NA|TRBJ2-7|NA|TRBV19
TGTGCCAGTAGTATAAGTCCAGGGTACGAGCAGTACTTC
CASSISPGYEQYF
>NA|TRBJ2-1|NA|TRBV7-8
TGTGCCAGCATTCCGCCGACAGAAACATACAATGAGCAGTTCTTC
CASIPPTETYNEQFF
>NA|TRBJ2-5|NA|TRBV7-9
TGTGCCAGCAGCTTGATAACGGGGCAAGAGACCCAGTACTTC
CASSLITGQETQYF
>NA|TRBJ2-7|NA|TRBV6-5
TGTGCCAGCACCTTCAGGGTTGCCGGCCTCTACGAGCAGTACTTC
CASTFRVAGLYEQYF
>NA|TRBJ2-2|NA|TRBV27
TGTGCCAGCAGTCCCTTGGGGGGTCCCACCGGGGAGCTGTTTTTT
CASSPLGGPTGELFF
>NA|TRBJ2-3|NA|TRBV27
TGTGCCAGCAGTTCTTCAGGGGAACAAGATACGCAGTATTTT
CASSSSGEQDTQYF
>NA|TRBJ2-7|NA|TRBV4-1
TGCGCCAGCAGCCAAGATCAGAAGACAGGCGCACTATTGAACGAGCAGTACTTC
CASSQDQKTGALLNEQYF
>NA|TRBJ1-1|TRBD1|TRBV6-6
TGTGCCAGCAGTGGACAGGGGTGGCCTTTGAACACTGAAGCTTTCTTT
CASSGQGWPLNTEAFF
>NA|TRBJ2-6|TRBD2|TRBV18
TGTGCCAGCGTACCCTCGGGGGGAAGGGGGGCCAACGTCCTGACTTTC
CASVPSGGRGANVLTF
>NA|TRBJ1-6|NA|TRBV30
TGTGCCTGGAGTGTGGGGACCGGGGGACCCCTCCACTTT
CAWSVGTGGPLHF
>NA|TRBJ1-5|NA|TRBV2
TGTGCCAGCAGCCCAGGGGTCCAGCCCCAGCATTTT
CASSPGVQPQHF
>NA|TRBJ2-2|NA|TRBV15
TGTGCCACCACCACCGGGGAGGATAACACCGGGGAGCTGTTTTTT
CATTTGEDNTGELFF